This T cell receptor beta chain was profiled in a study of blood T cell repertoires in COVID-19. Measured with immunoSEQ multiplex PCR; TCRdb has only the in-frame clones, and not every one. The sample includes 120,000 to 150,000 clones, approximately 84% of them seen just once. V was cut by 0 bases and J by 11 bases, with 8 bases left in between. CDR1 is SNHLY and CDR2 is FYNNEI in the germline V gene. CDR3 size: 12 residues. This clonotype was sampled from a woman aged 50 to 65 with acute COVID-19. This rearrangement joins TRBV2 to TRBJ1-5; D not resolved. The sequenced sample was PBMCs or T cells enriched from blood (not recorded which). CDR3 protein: CASSEAERTQHF. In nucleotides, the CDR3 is TGTGCCAGCAGTGAAGCAGAGAGGACCCAGCATTTT.